Below, 9 T cell receptor beta chains from the same sample are listed, as sequenced in a study of identical twins. One entry per CDR3 protein results from TCRdb running MiXCR on the 5' RACE reads. The data show around 480,000 distinct CDR3 sequences, over 11% seen once. A further study also used this sample, focusing on yellow fever vaccine responses in identical twins.

Sequencing was done on a sample of CD4+ T cells sorted from blood. The receptors originated from a woman aged 18-29 years in good health.

The V and J genes are TRBV6-1 and TRBJ2-4; 7 bases are shared with TRBD1. CDR1 is MNHNS, CDR2 SASEGT, per germline. The trim removed 6 bases at V and 4 bases at J, leaving 9 bases unmatched. The CDR3 loop spans 15 amino acids. The CDR3 DNA sequence: TGTGCCAGCAGGGGGCCGGGCAGGGGGAAAAACATTCAGTACTTC. This translates into CASRGPGRGKNIQYF.

J is TRBJ2-7 and V is TRBV6-1; 9 nucleotides line up with TRBD1. This CDR3 is built from 15 residues. Germline-derived CDR1 and CDR2 are MNHNS and SASEGT. V lost 6 bases to trimming and J lost 3 bases; unmatched junction nucleotides: 9. The CDR3 DNA is TGTGCCAGCAGCCGGACGGGACAGGGCAACTACGAGCAGTACTTC. Residues: CASSRTGQGNYEQYF.

V is TRBV11-2 and J is TRBJ1-1; D may be TRBD1 (5 bases). Germline CDR1 and CDR2: SGHAT and FQNNGV. V lost 7 bases and J lost 6, with 21 bases in between. CDR3 size: 15 residues. The CDR3 nucleotides are TGTGCCAGCAATCCTACGGCCACAAGGGACCCTGAAGCTTTCTTT. Its protein is CASNPTATRDPEAFF. Using reference TRBV11-2 and TRBJ1-1 for the parts outside the CDR3, the full variable domain is EAGVAQSPRYKIIEKRQSVAFWCNPISGHATLYWYQQILGQGPKLLIQFQNNGVVDDSQLPKDRFSAERLKGVDSTLKIQPAKLEDSAVYLCASNPTATRDPEAFFGQGTRLTVV.

This clonotype was seen a few times. This chain connects TRBV5-1 to TRBJ2-7, with 8 bases fitting TRBD1. V lost 0 bases and J lost 3; bases outside the gene matches: 2. The CDR3 extends over 14 amino acids. The germline V gene has CDR1 SGHRS and CDR2 YFSETQ. CDR3 sequence reads: CASSLDRGNYEQYF. CDR3 nucleotides: TGCGCCAGCAGCTTGGACAGGGGGAACTACGAGCAGTACTTC.

This clonotype was observed at least ten times. The rearrangement uses TRBV6-6 and TRBJ2-2; no clear D. In germline, CDR1 is MNHNY, CDR2 SVGAGI (reference sequence). The CDR3 contains 13 residues. Between the trimmed V and J ends, which lost 5 bases and 4 bases, there was a span of 8 bases. The CDR3 here is CASSANPTGELFF. In nucleotides, the CDR3 is TGTGCCAGCAGTGCGAATCCCACCGGGGAGCTGTTTTTT.

This clonotype was seen ten or more times. The chain links TRBV29-1 to TRBJ2-5; D is undetermined. Trimming cost V 4 bases and J 2 bases, with 8 bases left between them. From germline, CDR1 is SQVTM and CDR2 ANQGSEA. The CDR3 has 12 residues. The CDR3 DNA reads as TGCAGCGTTGCGGACGGTCAAGAGACCCAGTACTTC. This codes for CSVADGQETQYF.

This chain connects TRBV5-1 to TRBJ2-7; D possibly corresponds to TRBD2 (6 bases). The V end lost 0 bases, the J end lost 4 bases, and 17 bases lay between the germline ends. Germline assignment: CDR1 SGHRS and CDR2 YFSETQ. The CDR3 loop spans 16 amino acids. CDR3: CASSLAAGSSVYEQYF. The CDR3 region has the DNA TGCGCCAGCAGCTTGGCCGCGGGGAGCAGCGTTTACGAGCAGTACTTC.

Written as DNA, the CDR3 is TGCGCCAGCAGCTCGACTAGCGGGGAGGCCTGGAGGTTCTTC. Encoded protein: CASSSTSGEAWRFF. This chain uses TRBV5-1 with TRBJ2-1; TRBD2 aligns across 11 bases. Looked up from germline, CDR1 is SGHRS and CDR2 is YFSETQ. CDR3 length: 14 residues. The junction had 11 bases not matched to a gene; V was cut back by 3 bases and J by 15 bases.

As regards this clonotype: Mismatch with germline at one junction end may stem from a read error. The J gene is TRBJ2-7, the V gene TRBV20-1, with TRBD2 matching 7 bases. Germline loops: CDR1 DFQATT, CDR2 SNEGSKA (reference sequence). The CDR3 spans 16 residues. This CDR3 reads CCAREMRGSHSYEQYF. The CDR3 DNA reads TGCTGTGCTAGAGAGATGCGCGGGAGCCACTCCTACGAGCAGTACTTC.